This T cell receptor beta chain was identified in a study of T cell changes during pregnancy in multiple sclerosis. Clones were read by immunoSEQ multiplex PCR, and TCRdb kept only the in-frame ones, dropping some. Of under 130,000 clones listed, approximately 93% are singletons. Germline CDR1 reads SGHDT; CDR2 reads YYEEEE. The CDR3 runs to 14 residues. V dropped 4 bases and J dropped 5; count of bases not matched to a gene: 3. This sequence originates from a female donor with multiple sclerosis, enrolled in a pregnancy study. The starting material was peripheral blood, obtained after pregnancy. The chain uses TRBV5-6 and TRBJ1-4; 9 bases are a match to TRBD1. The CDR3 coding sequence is TGTGCCAGCAGCCCGGGACAGGGCAATGAAAAACTGTTTTTT. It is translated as CASSPGQGNEKLFF.